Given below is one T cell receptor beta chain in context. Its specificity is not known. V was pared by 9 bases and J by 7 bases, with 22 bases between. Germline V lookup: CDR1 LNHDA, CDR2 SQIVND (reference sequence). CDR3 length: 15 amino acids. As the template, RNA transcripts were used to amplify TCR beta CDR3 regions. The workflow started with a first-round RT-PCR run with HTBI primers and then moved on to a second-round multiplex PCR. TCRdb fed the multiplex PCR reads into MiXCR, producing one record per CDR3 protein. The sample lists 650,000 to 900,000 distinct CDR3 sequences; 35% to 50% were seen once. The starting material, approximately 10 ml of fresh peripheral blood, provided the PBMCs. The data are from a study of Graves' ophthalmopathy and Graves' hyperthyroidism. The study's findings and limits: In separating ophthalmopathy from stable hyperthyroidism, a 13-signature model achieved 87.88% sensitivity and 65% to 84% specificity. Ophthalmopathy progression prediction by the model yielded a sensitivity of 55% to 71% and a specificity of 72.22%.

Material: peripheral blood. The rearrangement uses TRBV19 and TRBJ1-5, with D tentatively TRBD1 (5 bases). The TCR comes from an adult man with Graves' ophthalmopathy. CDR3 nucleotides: TGTGCCAGCAGTTTGGCCCCGGGCAGGGCACAGCCCCAGCATTTT. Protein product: CASSLAPGRAQPQHF. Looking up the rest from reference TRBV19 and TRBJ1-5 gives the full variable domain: DGGITQSPKYLFRKEGQNVTLSCEQNLNHDAMYWYRQDPGQGLRLIYYSQIVNDFQKGDIAEGYSVSREKKESFPLTVTSAQKNPTAFYLCASSLAPGRAQPQHFGDGTRLSIL.